This T cell receptor (beta chain) was identified in a study of shared clonotypes between healthy human individuals. Study information: Three plates were used per donor for CD4 naive, three for CD4 memory, two for CD8 naive and one for CD8 memory.

The V end was cut by 6 bases, the J end by 5 bases, with 10 bases between. The germline V gene has CDR1 MNHEY and CDR2 SVGAGI. The CDR3 runs to 12 residues. The authors divided CD4+ cells into CD45RA+ naive and CD45RA-negative memory subsets. At a deep level, the assay was run. For each subset, genomic DNA was distributed in equal portions over several immunoSEQ plates. TCRdb keeps only in-frame clones here, not all; method: immunoSEQ multiplex PCR. The sample contains 2,500,000 or so clones, approximately 94% of which appear only once. Regarding this clone: Other DNA sequences in the same sample also yield this CDR3.

The V and J genes are TRBV6-5 and TRBJ1-2, with D perhaps TRBD1 (6 bases). The receptor comes from a man younger than 35 in good health. Sequenced input: naive CD4+ T cells sorted from blood. The subset was: CD45RA+ positively selected. DNA of the CDR3: TGTGCCAGCAGAGGAACAGGGTATGGCTACACCTTC. Its translation: CASRGTGYGYTF.